This T cell receptor (beta chain) appears in the sequencing data of a study of blood T cell repertoires in COVID-19. Study-wide background: Specimens from acute and convalescent COVID-19 originated in the United States, Italy and Spain. PBMCs, B-cell-depleted T cells, or T cells provided the cDNA or gDNA that made up the material.

This CDR3 has 18 amino acids. Trimming removed 3 bases from V and 1 base from J; junction bases left unmatched: 9. Germline V lookup: CDR1 LNHDA, CDR2 SQIVND (reference sequence). Clones were read by immunoSEQ multiplex PCR, and TCRdb kept only the in-frame ones, dropping some. The sample consists of roughly 140,000 clones, 75% to 90% of them appearing once. This receptor was obtained from a man aged 55 to 70 who had recovered from COVID-19. The sample was PBMCs or T cells enriched from blood (not recorded which). The chain combines TRBV19 with TRBJ2-3; 11 bases are shared with TRBD1. CDR3 bases: TGTGCCAGTAGTATCCCGGGACCGGGACAGGGGGGCACAGATACGCAGTATTTT. The encoded protein is CASSIPGPGQGGTDTQYF.